This T cell receptor (beta chain) originates from a study of cytomegalovirus exposure and HLA in healthy donors. Study overall: Early release data held about 85 million unique TCRs from HLA-typed donors.

This clone has a handful of counts. Germline CDR1 reads MNHNY; CDR2 reads SVGAGI (reference sequence). This CDR3 has 12 amino acids. V was trimmed by 6 bases and J by 0 bases, leaving 6 bases between them. PCR involved 60 Vbeta and 13 Jbeta primers. TCRdb's copy holds only in-frame clones and misses some; the assay was immunoSEQ multiplex PCR. There are about 200,000 clones in the sample; under 85% occur only once, and about 1.7% lies in the top ten. The sequence was obtained from a man in his forties or fifties in good health and CMV-seronegative. The sequenced sample was PBMCs. The chain recombines TRBV6-6 with TRBJ2-7; no reliable D call. DNA of the CDR3: TGTGCCAGCAGGGGCAACTCCTACGAGCAGTACTTC. This gives the protein CASRGNSYEQYF.